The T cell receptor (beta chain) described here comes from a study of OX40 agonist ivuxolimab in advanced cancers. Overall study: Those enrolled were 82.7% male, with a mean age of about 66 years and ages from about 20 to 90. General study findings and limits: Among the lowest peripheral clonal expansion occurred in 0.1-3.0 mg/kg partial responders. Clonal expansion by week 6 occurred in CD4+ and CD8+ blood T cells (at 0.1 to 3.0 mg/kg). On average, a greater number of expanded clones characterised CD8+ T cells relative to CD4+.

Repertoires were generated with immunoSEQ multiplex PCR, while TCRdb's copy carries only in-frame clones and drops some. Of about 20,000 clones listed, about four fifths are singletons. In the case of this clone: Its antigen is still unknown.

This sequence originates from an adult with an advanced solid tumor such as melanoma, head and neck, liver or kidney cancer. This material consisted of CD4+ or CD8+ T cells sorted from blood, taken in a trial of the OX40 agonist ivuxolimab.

CDR3 DNA: TGTGCCAGCACCAAAACAGGGGGCGCGGGGGAAAAACTGTTTTTT. Protein sequence: CASTKTGGAGEKLFF. V gene TRBV11-2 combines with J gene TRBJ1-4; the match to TRBD1 covers 9 bases. The V gene end was trimmed by 7 bases and the J gene end by 8 bases; junction bases not matched to a gene: 11. Germline CDR1 SGHAT, CDR2 FQNNGV. The length of the CDR3 is 15 residues.